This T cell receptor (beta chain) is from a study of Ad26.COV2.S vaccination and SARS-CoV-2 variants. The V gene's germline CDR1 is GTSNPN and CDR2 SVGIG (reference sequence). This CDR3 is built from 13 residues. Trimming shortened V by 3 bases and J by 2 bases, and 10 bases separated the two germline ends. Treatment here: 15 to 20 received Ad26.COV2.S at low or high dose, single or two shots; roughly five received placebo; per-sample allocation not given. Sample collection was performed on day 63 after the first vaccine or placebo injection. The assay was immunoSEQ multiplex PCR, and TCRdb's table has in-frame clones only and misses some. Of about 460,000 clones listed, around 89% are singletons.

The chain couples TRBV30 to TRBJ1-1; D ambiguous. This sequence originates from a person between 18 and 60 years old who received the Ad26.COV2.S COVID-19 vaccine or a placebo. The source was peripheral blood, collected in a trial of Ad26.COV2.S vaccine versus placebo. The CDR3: CAWRPGPNTEAFF. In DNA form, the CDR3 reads TGTGCCTGGAGGCCCGGCCCCAACACTGAAGCTTTCTTT.